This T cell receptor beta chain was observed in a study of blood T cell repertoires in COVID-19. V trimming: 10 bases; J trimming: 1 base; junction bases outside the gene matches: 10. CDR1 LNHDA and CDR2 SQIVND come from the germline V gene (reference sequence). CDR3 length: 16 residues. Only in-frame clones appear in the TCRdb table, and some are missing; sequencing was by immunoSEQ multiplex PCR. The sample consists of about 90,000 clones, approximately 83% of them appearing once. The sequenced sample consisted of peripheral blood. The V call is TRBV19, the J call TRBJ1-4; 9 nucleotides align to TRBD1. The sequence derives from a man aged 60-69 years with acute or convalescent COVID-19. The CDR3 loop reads CATGQGMGLTNEKLFF. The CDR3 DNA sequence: TGTGCCACCGGACAGGGGATGGGCCTAACTAATGAAAAACTGTTTTTT.